The TCR beta chain under discussion was sequenced for a study of blood T cell repertoires in COVID-19. On the study more broadly: Whether acute or convalescent, the COVID-19 samples came from the United States, Italy and Spain.

Germline V gives CDR1 MGHDK, CDR2 SYGVNS. There are 14 residues in the CDR3. Trimming stripped 9 bases from V and 2 bases from J, with 16 bases between. Per the study methods: Amplification with reference gene primers provided the estimates of nucleated cell counts. The table came from immunoSEQ multiplex PCR; TCRdb's copy has only in-frame clones and leaves some out. The V and J calls and the clone size are those of that table, but D and trimming were determined from the DNA. The sample consists of some 200,000 clones, roughly 84% of them appearing once. The sample was peripheral blood. The chain joins TRBV25-1 to TRBJ2-5; D is possibly TRBD1 (6 bases). The sequence came from a human donor in a cohort sampled during active COVID-19. CDR3 sequence reads: CAREGHREQETQYF. The CDR3 DNA is TGTGCCAGAGAAGGGCACAGGGAACAAGAGACCCAGTACTTC.